Presented here are 20 T cell receptor beta chains from one specimen sequenced in a study of memory B cells and T cells in multiple sclerosis. Measured with immunoSEQ multiplex PCR; TCRdb has only the in-frame clones, and not every one. The sample lists 35,000 to 55,000 clones; 82% were seen once. Their antigens remain unidentified. Separate sequencing covered autoproliferating (CFSE-dim) and non-proliferating (CFSE-high) T cells from stimulus-free culture. Cultures began with about 4.5x10^7 CFSE-labeled PBMCs, unstimulated for around 7 days, with replicate wells pooled. Material: PBMCs from blood kept in culture. These receptors were taken from a human donor with multiple sclerosis.

The chain recombines TRBV7-8 with TRBJ1-1, with D unresolved. Trimming took 0 bases from V and 10 from J, leaving 9 bases between them. Germline V CDR1 and CDR2: SGHVS, FQNEAQ. The CDR3 loop spans 12 amino acids. As DNA, the CDR3 is TGTGCCAGCAGCTTAGCGAGAGAAGTAGCTTTCTTT. It translates to CASSLAREVAFF.

The sample holds a few counts of this clone. The gene calls are TRBV7-9 and TRBJ1-6; tentatively, D is TRBD1 (6 bases). Germline CDR1 SEHNR, CDR2 FQNEAQ (reference sequence). V was cut by 5 bases and J by 16 bases, with 15 bases left in between. This CDR3 comprises 12 residues. CDR3 amino acids: CASSGKGGVLHF. CDR3 sequence (DNA): TGTGCCAGCAGCGGTAAGGGGGGAGTACTCCACTTT.

The rearrangement joins TRBV9 to TRBJ1-3, with D maybe TRBD1 (5 bases). Germline lookup yields CDR1 SGDLS and CDR2 YYNGEE. This CDR3 is built from 15 residues. The ends were cut back, 4 bases at V and 4 bases at J, with 15 bases in the middle. For the CDR3, the DNA is TGTGCCAGCAGCCCCCGGGGGTCGGAAGGAAACACCATATATTTT. Amino acid sequence: CASSPRGSEGNTIYF.

As DNA, the CDR3 is TGCGCCAGCAGTGAGTCGTACGGGGGGGCCGAAGAGACCCAGTACTTC. Amino acid sequence: CASSESYGGAEETQYF. The V call is TRBV10-2, the J call TRBJ2-5; 8 bases fit TRBD2. Per the germline V gene, CDR1 is WSHSY and CDR2 is SAAADI. The CDR3 is made up of 16 amino acids. The V segment lost 0 bases and the J segment 3 bases; nucleotides outside the gene matches: 6.

A single count supports this clone. This chain joins TRBV18 and TRBJ1-1; no clear D gene. Between the trimmed V and J ends, which lost 3 bases and 2 bases, there was a span of 16 bases. The CDR3 is made up of 16 amino acids. Germline CDR1 KGHSH, CDR2 LQKENI. CDR3 region: CASSPLADGSNTEAFF. CDR3 sequence (DNA): TGTGCCAGCTCACCCCTAGCTGATGGTTCCAACACTGAAGCTTTCTTT.

The chain links TRBV19 to TRBJ2-2; D possibly matches TRBD1 or TRBD2 (5 bases each). CDR3 length equals 14 residues. Germline V gene sequence: CDR1 LNHDA, CDR2 SQIVND (reference sequence). V was clipped by 6 bases and J by 4 bases, with 12 bases between them. The CDR3 protein is CASSLVGVTGELFF. In DNA form, the CDR3 reads TGTGCCAGTAGCCTTGTGGGGGTCACCGGGGAGCTGTTTTTT.

The rearrangement links TRBV4-3 to TRBJ1-2; D remains unclear. The germline V and J ends were trimmed by 0 bases and 4 bases, with 15 bases remaining between them. Germline CDR1 is LGHNA and CDR2 is YSLEER. The CDR3 runs to 16 residues. CDR3 sequence (DNA): TGCGCCAGCAGCCAAGAAAGATCCTACCACTTCTATGGCTACACCTTC. Translated, it gives CASSQERSYHFYGYTF.

The V gene is TRBV11-3, the J gene TRBJ2-4; tentatively, D is TRBD2 (6 bases). The V gene's germline CDR1 is SGHNT and CDR2 YENEEA. The CDR3 length is 17 residues. The V gene lost 8 bases and the J gene lost 2 bases, with 22 bases spanning the gap. CDR3 sequence reads: CASPGMEGPFSKNIQYF. For the CDR3, the DNA is TGTGCCAGCCCCGGTATGGAGGGTCCCTTCTCCAAAAACATTCAGTACTTC.

A few counts support this clone. The rearrangement uses TRBV4-2 and TRBJ2-1, with 13 positions matching TRBD2. CDR1 and CDR2 from the germline V gene are LGHNA and YNFKEQ. J gave up 5 bases and V 4 bases, and 2 bases lay outside the gene matches. CDR3 length equals 15 residues. The CDR3 reads CASSRGTSGDNEQFF. Here the CDR3 DNA reads TGTGCCAGCAGCCGAGGGACTAGCGGGGACAATGAGCAGTTCTTC.

The table lists this clone with a count of one. Because it lacks the conserved phenylalanine or tryptophan at the end, this CDR3 is likely a read error. The CDR3 DNA is TGTGCCAGCAGCTTGACAGGGCGAGAGGACTATGGCTACACCCTC. As protein: CASSLTGREDYGYTL. V is TRBV5-4 and J is TRBJ1-2; D is perhaps TRBD1 (6 bases). The ends were cut back, 1 base at V and 3 bases at J, with 13 bases in the middle. Germline V gene lookup returns CDR1 SGHNT and CDR2 YYREEE (reference sequence). The CDR3 extends over 15 amino acids.

This rearrangement joins TRBV6-6 to TRBJ1-2; 8 bases are a match to TRBD1. CDR3 length: 14 residues. With V trimmed by 5 bases and J by 8 bases, 10 bases remained unmatched. Germline values: CDR1 MNHNY, CDR2 SVGAGI (reference sequence). CDR3 in DNA: TGTGCCAGCAGTCCTCGGACAGGGTTGAAGGGCTACACCTTC. Protein product: CASSPRTGLKGYTF.

In regard to this clone: The sample contains more than one DNA sequence encoding this CDR3. This chain joins TRBV13 and TRBJ2-3, with D perhaps matching TRBD1 or TRBD2 (6 bases each). CDR3 length equals 16 residues. Per the germline V gene, CDR1 is PRHDT and CDR2 is FYEKMQ (reference sequence). V gave up 0 bases and J gave up 2 bases, with 12 bases separating them. The CDR3 DNA sequence: TGTGCCAGCAGCTTAGGGGGGGGCGGTAACACAGATACGCAGTATTTT. Its translation: CASSLGGGGNTDTQYF.

V gene TRBV9 combines with J gene TRBJ2-2; tentative D call: TRBD1 (6 bases). From germline, CDR1 is SGDLS and CDR2 YYNGEE. CDR3 length: 15 residues. Trimming cost V 0 bases and J 3 bases, with 9 bases left between them. The CDR3 DNA follows: TGTGCCAGCAGCGTAGGTCAGGGGCACACCGGGGAGCTGTTTTTT. Residues: CASSVGQGHTGELFF.

This chain uses TRBV10-2 with TRBJ1-5; a weak D match, TRBD1 (6 bases). Deletions cut 2 bases from V and 2 bases from J, with 7 bases between. CDR1 and CDR2 from the germline V gene are WSHSY and SAAADI. The CDR3 runs to 14 residues. The CDR3 loop is CASSEKGGNQPQHF. As DNA, the CDR3 is TGCGCCAGCAGTGAGAAGGGGGGCAATCAGCCCCAGCATTTT.

The V and J genes are TRBV6-6 and TRBJ1-6, with 8 bases identical to TRBD1. Germline V lookup: CDR1 MNHNY, CDR2 SVGAGI (reference sequence). With 4 bases clipped from V and 7 bases from J, the junction kept 6 bases outside the gene matches. The CDR3 contains 15 residues. CDR3 in amino acids: CASSSQGAHNSPLHF. The CDR3 nucleotides are TGTGCCAGCAGTTCCCAGGGGGCTCACAATTCACCCCTCCACTTT.

This clone was detected a few times. The J gene is TRBJ1-2, the V gene TRBV7-2, with a tentative D call TRBD1 (6 bases). V lost 6 bases to trimming and J lost 3 bases, with 14 bases between them. The germline CDR1 and CDR2 sequences are SGHTA and FQGNSA. The CDR3 extends over 14 amino acids. CDR3 DNA: TGTGCCAGCAGACAGGGATCGGAGGACTATGGCTACACCTTC. Its translation: CASRQGSEDYGYTF.

This chain connects TRBV2 to TRBJ1-2; no firm D call. Germline V gene lookup returns CDR1 SNHLY and CDR2 FYNNEI. This CDR3 comprises 10 residues. Trimming stripped 6 bases from V and 8 bases from J, with 7 bases between. CDR3 DNA sequence: TGTGCCAGCAGCGAGTTAGGCTACACCTTC. Encoded protein: CASSELGYTF.

The V gene is TRBV18, the J gene TRBJ2-1; D gene uncertain. This CDR3 comprises 14 residues. Trimming shortened V by 6 bases and J by 0 bases, and 9 bases separated the two germline ends. Germline CDR1 and CDR2: KGHSH and LQKENI. CDR3 bases: TGTGCCAGCTCGGCTAGTATCTCCTACAATGAGCAGTTCTTC. Its translation is CASSASISYNEQFF.

The CDR3 here is CASTPLAGVTGELFF. CDR3 bases: TGTGCCAGCACCCCCCTAGCGGGAGTCACCGGGGAGCTGTTTTTT. The J gene is TRBJ2-2, the V gene TRBV6-4, with 10 bases lining up with TRBD2. The CDR3 sequence is 15 residues long. Germline V gene lookup returns CDR1 MRHNA and CDR2 SNTAGT. V lost 7 bases to trimming and J lost 4 bases; unmatched junction nucleotides: 6.

The rearrangement links TRBV25-1 to TRBJ1-5; D unclear. The germline V gene encodes CDR1 MGHDK and CDR2 SYGVNS. The V and J ends lost 8 bases and 1 base respectively, with 18 bases between them. This CDR3 contains 16 residues. This chain's CDR3 is CASAQKRGRSNQPQHF. The CDR3 nucleotides are TGTGCCAGCGCCCAAAAGCGGGGAAGAAGCAATCAGCCCCAGCATTTT.